This T cell receptor beta chain was sequenced in a study of blood T cell repertoires in COVID-19. There are 15 residues in the CDR3. Trimming left V 4 bases short and J 2 bases short, with 13 bases between. Germline CDR1 SGDLS, CDR2 YYNGEE. Study members were between roughly 18 and 90 years old and lived in 24 US regions. The protocol was immunoSEQ multiplex PCR, while the TCRdb copy is restricted to in-frame clones and leaves out a portion. The sample has under 300,000 clones, approximately 91% seen once. The sequencing input was PBMCs or T cells enriched from blood (not recorded which). This TCR was sampled from a woman between 35 and 50 years old with acute COVID-19. This chain uses TRBV9 with TRBJ1-5; D is possibly TRBD1 (6 bases). CDR3 residues: CASSPLQGCNQPQHF. CDR3 DNA: TGTGCCAGCAGCCCCTTACAGGGTTGCAATCAGCCCCAGCATTTT.